These T cell receptor beta chains were read from a single sample in a study of shared clonotypes between healthy human individuals. Produced via immunoSEQ multiplex PCR; TCRdb's table is partial and in-frame only. The sample holds hundreds of thousands of clones, around 96% seen once. The sample taken for sequencing was naive CD8+ T cells sorted from blood. These receptors all stem from a woman aged 30 to 39 in good health. Each CDR3 is given with its conserved first and last residue. The order of the fields is CDR3 length, clone size, V gene, CDR3 protein. Rows give clone size only sometimes, using once, few, many, or a class for an expanded clone.

>14|.|TRBV12-2
CASRFVGQPYEQYF
>14|.|TRBV5-1
CASSLDGVPYEQYF
>16|.|TRBV28
CASNTGGYRAYNEQFF
>13|once|TRBV10-3
CAHKVAGTYEQYF
>15|.|TRBV5-4
CASSEYTGTVIEAFF
>13|.|TRBV15
CATSIAGVAEQYF
>15|.|TRBV6-6
CASSAGTEFNQPQHF
>15|.|TRBV14
CASSQDGQRNTEAFF
>14|.|TRBV27
CASSVGDPAYGYTF
>16|.|TRBV28
CASSSPPQGARNEQYF
>14|.|TRBV28
CASSATSGYYEQYF
>18|.|TRBV5-1
CASSLVEGRASGANVLTF
>13|.|TRBV28
CASCEGVSYEQYF
>17|once|TRBV29-1
CSVAGTKVLGPTDTQYF
>14|.|TRBV28
CASSSREDNTEAFF
>14|.|TRBV28
CASSAWTDHQPQHF
>10|.|TRBV25-1
CASSLGEQFF
>14|.|TRBV5-6
CASSSTFSTDTQYF
>15|.|TRBV7-6
CASSHTSGGYNEQFF
>14|.|TRBV2
CASRSQAESYGYTF
>16|.|TRBV11-2
CASSPPGGRNYNEQFF
>11|.|TRBV11-2
CASTARGELFF
>13|.|TRBV4-1
CASRSSSEHEQFF
>13|.|TRBV5-1
CASSYTGLDEQYF
>14|.|TRBV18
CASSPAVMNTEAFF
>14|.|TRBV4-1
CASSQVRADQPQHF
>13|.|TRBV28
CATRGAETYEQYF
>19|.|TRBV27
CASSFQLAGEWGGLYEQYF
>15|.|TRBV13
CASSFSRSGANVLTF